This TCR beta chain was recorded in a study of identifying expanded T cells in peripheral blood. Study-wide results and caveats: Clone count variance between approximately 2-week samples rose with total template count.

Comments on this clone: Antigen: not known.

Sequencing used immunoSEQ multiplex PCR; TCRdb keeps in-frame clones, though not all of them. The table records over 75,000 clones, approximately 88% of them present only once. This CDR3 has 15 amino acids. Germline V gene lookup returns CDR1 LNHDA and CDR2 SQIVND (reference sequence). V shed 5 bases and J 3 bases; nucleotides not matched to a gene: 4. During the collection period, no donor immune events like infections were recorded. The receptor was derived from a person aged 18 to 75 in good health. The V and J genes are TRBV19 and TRBJ2-1; 10 bases match TRBD2. Sequencing was performed on blood. The CDR3 spells CASSGGLADYNEQFF. The DNA of the CDR3 is TGTGCCAGTAGTGGTGGACTAGCGGACTACAATGAGCAGTTCTTC.